One sample yielded the 2 T cell receptor beta chains listed below, sequenced in a study of blood T cells in healthy people across ages. Primed by a sample-barcoded 5' primer and a J-beta primer mix, a second PCR proceeded for about 7 to 12 cycles. In TCRdb, the 5' RACE reads were re-called with MiXCR into one record per CDR3 protein. The sample gives about 1,500,000 distinct CDR3 sequences, 28% of which show up once; more than 6% is in the top ten. The sample taken for sequencing was blood. The receptors were sampled from a woman aged 25 to 39 in good health.

This clonotype was observed a handful of times. The chain is built from TRBV29-1 and TRBJ2-4; weak D call: TRBD2 (5 bases). V was pared by 2 bases and J by 2 bases, with 7 bases between. The length of the CDR3 is 13 residues. Per germline, CDR1 SQVTM and CDR2 ANQGSEA. The DNA for the CDR3 is TGCAGCGTTGAAACTAGTCCCAAAAACATTCAGTACTTC. Its translation is CSVETSPKNIQYF.

There are many counts of this clonotype. V is TRBV20-1 and J is TRBJ2-7, with D tentatively TRBD1 or TRBD2 (6 bases each). CDR1 is DFQATT, CDR2 SNEGSKA, per germline (reference sequence). The CDR3 sequence is 11 residues long. V dropped 3 bases and J dropped 5 bases, with 8 bases sitting between them. CDR3 protein: CSARGGHEQYF. In DNA form, the CDR3 reads TGCAGTGCTAGGGGGGGCCACGAGCAGTACTTC.